A single sample is the source of the 24 T cell receptor beta chains below, sequenced in a study of CD8+CD57+ T cells in acquired aplastic anemia. It was genomic DNA that served as the template for profiling TCR beta VDJ and CDR3. TCRdb re-derived calls from the reads in MiXCR, one entry per CDR3 protein. Among roughly 130,000 distinct CDR3 sequences listed, about 48% were seen once. Sequenced input: sorted CD4+, CD8+, or CD8+CD57+ T cells (not recorded which) from PBMCs. The receptor source for this set is a human donor in good health, serving as a control.

The CDR3 loop is CSASGDRVSYEQYF. The CDR3 DNA sequence: TGCAGTGCTAGCGGGGACAGGGTGTCCTACGAGCAGTACTTC. The rearrangement joins TRBV20-1 to TRBJ2-7, with TRBD1 identical over 9 bases. The CDR3 runs to 14 residues. Trimming removed 3 bases from V and 1 base from J; junction bases left unmatched: 4. Per the germline V gene, CDR1 is DFQATT and CDR2 is SNEGSKA (reference sequence).

This chain connects TRBV29-1 to TRBJ2-5; D remains ambiguous. V lost 4 bases to trimming and J lost 7 bases, with 4 bases between them. The germline V gene encodes CDR1 SQVTM and CDR2 ANQGSEA. This CDR3 region has 9 residues. Written as DNA, the CDR3 is TGCAGCGTTGGCGGGACCCAGTACTTC. Translating gives CSVGGTQYF.

Concerning this clonotype itself: A read error is likely, as this CDR3 ends without the conserved phenylalanine or tryptophan. The gene calls are TRBV4-1 and TRBJ1-2; D uncertain. Germline CDR1 and CDR2: MGHRA and YSYEKL. With 0 bases removed from V and 1 base from J, the gap between germline ends came to 6 bases. The CDR3 has 14 residues. CDR3 loop: CASSQEAINYGYTL. In DNA, the CDR3 is TGCGCCAGCAGCCAAGAGGCTATTAACTATGGCTACACCCTC.

Concerning this clonotype itself: This sequence may be a read error, since a much larger clone differs from it by one base. The V and J genes are TRBV6-1 and TRBJ1-6; D is unresolved. The CDR3 spans 17 residues. Germline V CDR1 and CDR2: MNHNS, SASEGT. The V end lost 0 bases, the J end lost 1 base, and 10 bases lay between the germline ends. The CDR3: CASSEAGGSSYNSPLHF. In DNA form, the CDR3 reads TGTGCCAGCAGTGAAGCGGGAGGGTCTTCCTATAATTCACCCCTCCACTTT.

V and J are TRBV9 and TRBJ2-5; TRBD1 agrees at 7 bases. This CDR3 has 15 residues. Trimming removed 3 bases from V and 12 bases from J; junction bases left unmatched: 17. CDR1 is SGDLS and CDR2 is YYNGEE in the germline V gene. This CDR3 is CASSDTGTVQWAKYF. The CDR3 DNA follows: TGTGCCAGCAGCGACACCGGGACAGTACAGTGGGCCAAGTACTTC.

This clonotype was found many times. The chain carries TRBV12-3 or TRBV12-4 and TRBJ1-2; the D gene is possibly TRBD1 (5 bases). The CDR3 covers 14 residues. V gave up 6 bases and J gave up 8 bases, with 19 bases separating them. The CDR3 sequence: CASRENQGGRGYTF. CDR3 DNA sequence: TGTGCCAGCAGGGAGAATCAGGGAGGGCGAGGCTACACCTTC.

This chain uses TRBV20-1 with TRBJ2-1; TRBD2 is a possible D gene (6 bases). CDR3 size: 14 residues. Trimming stripped 6 bases from V and 6 bases from J, with 18 bases between. Germline lookup yields CDR1 DFQATT and CDR2 SNEGSKA (reference sequence). The CDR3 DNA sequence: TGCAGTGCCGGAGGGTTTTTCGCCTGCAATGAGCAGTTCTTC. Protein: CSAGGFFACNEQFF.

Note on this clonotype: The conserved phenylalanine or tryptophan normally closing the CDR3 is absent here, so this likely arose from a read error. The rearrangement joins TRBV7-9 to TRBJ2-5; 10 bases agree with TRBD2. Germline lookup yields CDR1 SEHNR and CDR2 FQNEAQ (reference sequence). This CDR3 has 16 residues. J gave up 2 bases and V 5 bases, and 8 bases lay outside the gene matches. CDR3 sequence: CASSGRTSGRQETQYL. Written as DNA, the CDR3 is TGTGCCAGCAGCGGTAGGACTAGCGGCCGACAAGAGACCCAGTACCTC.

In its sample, this clonotype was seen many times. The chain uses TRBV11-2 and TRBJ2-2; D is unresolved. Germline CDR1 is SGHAT and CDR2 is FQNNGV. The V and J ends lost 5 bases and 5 bases respectively, with 12 bases between them. This CDR3 spans 14 amino acids. CDR3 protein: CASSPLRKTGELFF. DNA for the CDR3: TGTGCCAGCAGCCCCCTAAGGAAGACCGGGGAGCTGTTTTTT.

The genes are TRBV7-2 and TRBJ2-7; 7 nucleotides match TRBD2. The trim removed 1 base at V and 2 bases at J, leaving 2 bases unmatched. Germline V gene sequence: CDR1 SGHTA, CDR2 FQGNSA. The CDR3 is made up of 14 amino acids. CDR3 amino acids: CASSLGGGAYEQYF. The CDR3 DNA is TGTGCCAGCAGCTTAGGGGGGGGAGCCTACGAGCAGTACTTC.

This clonotype was counted many times. This rearrangement joins TRBV19 to TRBJ2-6, with 7 bases matching TRBD1. The CDR3 loop spans 18 amino acids. Unmatched junction bases numbered 9, after V lost 4 bases and J lost 0 bases. CDR1 and CDR2 (germline): LNHDA, SQIVND (reference sequence). The CDR3 DNA reads TGTGCCAGTAGTAGGGGACAGCGATATAACTCTGGGGCCAACGTCCTGACTTTC. It translates to CASSRGQRYNSGANVLTF.

Remarks on this clonotype: A read error may explain this, as a much larger clone is one base away. The chain recombines TRBV12-3 or TRBV12-4 with TRBJ1-1; TRBD1 might be the D (5 bases). Trimming shortened V by 6 bases and J by 3 bases, and 23 bases separated the two germline ends. The CDR3 runs 17 residues. The CDR3 here is CASSLTGAGATYTEAFF. CDR3 in DNA: TGTGCCAGCAGCTTAACCGGGGCAGGTGCCACATACACTGAAGCTTTCTTT.

The chain employs TRBV9 and TRBJ2-1, with a possible D match to TRBD2 (6 bases). With 5 bases removed from V and 2 bases from J, the gap between germline ends came to 11 bases. There are 14 residues in the CDR3. CDR1 is SGDLS and CDR2 is YYNGEE in the germline V gene. The CDR3 DNA is TGTGCCAGCAGTGGCGGGGTCACCTACAATGAGCAGTTCTTC. It translates to CASSGGVTYNEQFF.

Ten or more counts support this clonotype. The chain has TRBV6-1 and TRBJ1-6; D is possibly TRBD1 (5 bases). Trimming took 5 bases from V and 0 from J, leaving 14 bases between them. Germline-derived CDR1 and CDR2 are MNHNS and SASEGT. This CDR3 has 17 residues. The CDR3 region is CASSLRQPSSYNSPLHF. The CDR3 coding sequence is TGTGCCAGCAGTCTCCGACAGCCGAGCTCCTATAATTCACCCCTCCACTTT.

This clonotype was counted a few times. This rearrangement joins TRBV6-1 to TRBJ2-1; 7 bases agree with TRBD1. Trimming at V came to 7 bases and at J to 7 bases, leaving 13 bases not matched to a gene. CDR3 length equals 15 residues. The germline V gene has CDR1 MNHNS and CDR2 SASEGT. The CDR3 region has the DNA TGTGCCAGCACGCTATCTCCGGGACAGCTAAATGAGCAGTTCTTC. Protein product: CASTLSPGQLNEQFF.

The chain combines TRBV6-1 with TRBJ1-3; D call uncertain. The CDR3 sequence is 16 residues long. Trimming pared 7 bases from V and 0 bases from J, leaving 16 bases between. Germline CDR1 MNHNS, CDR2 SASEGT. This CDR3 reads CASTKDKAGSGNTIYF. In DNA, the CDR3 is TGTGCCAGCACCAAGGATAAGGCTGGCTCTGGAAACACCATATATTTT.

Regarding this clonotype: Likely a read error: the CDR3 ends without its conserved phenylalanine or tryptophan. The gene calls are TRBV29-1 and TRBJ2-3; D not certain. Germline V gives CDR1 SQVTM, CDR2 ANQGSEA. V was pared by 3 bases and J by 0 bases, with 10 bases between. The CDR3 runs to 14 residues. The CDR3 protein is CSVDSTTSTDTQYS. CDR3 nucleotide sequence: TGCAGCGTTGATTCGACGACAAGCACAGATACGCAGTATTCT.

Here the CDR3 DNA reads TGTGCCAGTAGGGCAGGGGGACGTACAGATACGCAGTATTTT. It codes for CASRAGGRTDTQYF. The J gene is TRBJ2-3, the V gene TRBV19; TRBD1 matches 7 bases. From germline, CDR1 is LNHDA and CDR2 SQIVND (reference sequence). The CDR3 has 14 amino acids. V was clipped by 6 bases and J by 3 bases; unmatched bases: 6.

This rearrangement joins TRBV5-1 to TRBJ2-5, with TRBD1 matching over 7 bases. CDR1 is SGHRS and CDR2 is YFSETQ in the germline V gene. The V and J ends lost 4 bases and 5 bases, in that order; junction bases with no gene match: 14. This CDR3 contains 16 residues. CDR3 DNA: TGCGCCAGCAGCCAGGACAGGAGTCAGGCCACCGAGACCCAGTACTTC. It yields the protein CASSQDRSQATETQYF.

The chain links TRBV20-1 to TRBJ2-7; 13 nucleotides match TRBD2. The CDR3 covers 15 residues. The germline gives CDR1 DFQATT, CDR2 SNEGSKA (reference sequence). The V and J ends lost 7 bases and 3 bases, in that order; junction bases with no gene match: 9. CDR3 residues: CSGSDWTSGGYEQYF. CDR3 nucleotides: TGCAGTGGATCAGATTGGACTAGCGGGGGCTACGAGCAGTACTTC.

This clonotype was counted at least ten times. The chain links TRBV3-1 to TRBJ2-5; D gene uncertain. From germline, CDR1 is LGHDT and CDR2 YNNKEL (reference sequence). The V end was cut by 6 bases, the J end by 0 bases, with 5 bases between. The CDR3 covers 12 residues. CDR3 DNA sequence: TGTGCCAGCAGTCAGTACCAAGAGACCCAGTACTTC. As protein: CASSQYQETQYF.

This chain links TRBV20-1 with TRBJ2-3; TRBD2 matches at 10 bases. Germline CDR1 DFQATT, CDR2 SNEGSKA (reference sequence). V lost 0 bases to trimming and J lost 5 bases; unmatched junction nucleotides: 8. The CDR3 covers 16 residues. CDR3: CSARDRQAGGLDTQYF. In DNA form, the CDR3 reads TGCAGTGCTAGAGATCGACAAGCGGGGGGGTTAGATACGCAGTATTTT.

A single count supports this clonotype. V and J are TRBV19 and TRBJ2-7; tentative D call: TRBD2 (5 bases). With 1 base removed from V and 5 bases from J, the gap between germline ends came to 9 bases. CDR1 and CDR2 from the germline V gene are LNHDA and SQIVND (reference sequence). The CDR3 sequence is 13 residues long. CDR3 DNA sequence: TGTGCCAGTAGTATAGGAACGGGGAACGAGCAGTACTTC. Its protein is CASSIGTGNEQYF.

Many counts were recorded for this clonotype. The gene calls are TRBV6-1 and TRBJ2-2; a possible D gene is TRBD1 (5 bases). Germline-derived CDR1 and CDR2 are MNHNS and SASEGT. This CDR3 comprises 14 residues. V lost 6 bases and J 7 bases, leaving 15 bases between the germline ends. CDR3 protein: CASSPPWGGGELFF. In nucleotides, the CDR3 is TGTGCCAGCAGCCCACCCTGGGGCGGCGGGGAGCTGTTTTTT.